These 4 T cell receptor beta chains share one sample of origin, sequenced in a study of T cell repertoires in cytomegalovirus infection. The antigens for these receptors are not known. TCRdb re-derived calls from the reads in MiXCR, one entry per CDR3 protein. Of about 900,000 distinct CDR3 sequences in the sample, around 30% were seen once. The sample in question was cultured CD8+ T cells from PBMCs, obtained from culture after CMV antigen stimulation. The receptors stem from a human donor in good health (CMV status not recorded). Some clones in this sample may be carry-over from other donors' samples.

The chain employs TRBV27 and TRBJ2-3; 14 bases fit TRBD2. Trimming removed 8 bases from V and 4 bases from J; junction bases left unmatched: 14. The CDR3 runs 18 residues. Germline V lookup: CDR1 MNHEY, CDR2 SMNVEV (reference sequence). For the CDR3, the DNA is TGTGCCAGCCGGGGGACTAGCGGGGGCTCTCACAGGGCAGATACGCAGTATTTT. It encodes CASRGTSGGSHRADTQYF.

The chain is built from TRBV6-6 and TRBJ2-5; D might be TRBD1 (7 bases). The CDR3 consists of 17 residues. Trimming cost V 7 bases and J 2 bases, with 23 bases left between them. Per the germline V gene, CDR1 is MNHNY and CDR2 is SVGAGI (reference sequence). The CDR3 coding sequence is TGTGCCAGCAACCCCACCGGTTGGCAGGGGGGTCAAGAGACCCAGTACTTC. Amino acid sequence: CASNPTGWQGGQETQYF.

The chain joins TRBV10-3 to TRBJ2-5; the match to TRBD1 covers 10 bases. Trimming took 2 bases from V and 5 from J; bases not matched to a gene: 2. Germline V CDR1 and CDR2: ENHRY, SYGVKD. The length of the CDR3 is 14 residues. DNA of the CDR3: TGTGCCATCAGTGAGCGGACAGGGGGTGAGACCCAGTACTTC. Amino acids: CAISERTGGETQYF.

The chain employs TRBV11-2 and TRBJ2-1; the D gene is possibly TRBD2 (6 bases). Germline V gene sequence: CDR1 SGHAT, CDR2 FQNNGV. There are 15 residues in the CDR3. The germline V and J ends were trimmed by 5 bases and 2 bases, with 13 bases remaining between them. The CDR3 loop reads CASSLGGSAYNEQFF. Here the CDR3 DNA reads TGTGCCAGCAGCCTCGGGGGATCGGCCTACAATGAGCAGTTCTTC.